These 22 T cell receptor beta chains were sequenced from one sample in a study of CD8+CD57+ T cells in acquired aplastic anemia. All sequencing subjects had displayed CD8+CD57+ cell expansion on flow cytometry. Genomic DNA templated the TCR beta VDJ and CDR3 profiling. MiXCR, applied by TCRdb to the reads, yields one record per CDR3 protein. This table has 200,000 to 300,000 distinct CDR3 sequences, roughly 80% appearing once. Sequencing used sorted CD4+, CD8+, or CD8+CD57+ T cells (not recorded which) from PBMCs. Receptors were obtained from a human donor with aplastic anemia.

About this clonotype: At one end the junction does not follow the germline gene, possibly because of a read error. The V gene is TRBV2, the J gene TRBJ2-4; perhaps TRBD2 as D (6 bases). Looked up from germline, CDR1 is SNHLY and CDR2 is FYNNEI. This CDR3 region has 12 residues. CDR3 DNA: TGTGCCAGCAGTGATGGGGGGATCATTCAGCAGTTC. Its translation: CASSDGGIIQQF.

To note about this clonotype: A junction boundary mismatches the germline segment, possibly from a read error. The rearrangement uses TRBV7-9 and TRBJ2-3; a possible D gene is TRBD2 (6 bases). There are 14 residues in the CDR3. Looked up from germline, CDR1 is SEHNR and CDR2 is FQNEAQ (reference sequence). In nucleotides, the CDR3 is TGTGCCAGCAGCTTTGCAAGAGGCGGGGAGAGCGAGGAGTTT. It translates to CASSFARGGESEEF.

The CDR3 protein is CASSVHPDGTALQYF. The CDR3 DNA reads TGTGCCAGCAGCGTTCATCCAGACGGGACAGCCCTCCAGTACTTC. This rearrangement joins TRBV7-9 to TRBJ2-5, with TRBD1 matching 7 bases. The germline V gene encodes CDR1 SEHNR and CDR2 FQNEAQ (reference sequence). The V gene end was trimmed by 5 bases and the J gene end by 10 bases; junction bases not matched to a gene: 16. This CDR3 has 15 residues.

This rearrangement joins TRBV7-2 to TRBJ1-6; D is perhaps TRBD1 (6 bases). The V gene lost 4 bases and the J gene lost 12 bases, with 16 bases spanning the gap. This CDR3 region has 14 residues. Germline V CDR1 and CDR2: SGHTA, FQGNSA. The CDR3 DNA follows: TGTGCCAGCAGCTCAGCCAGGGGTCCTGAACCCCTCCACTTT. It encodes CASSSARGPEPLHF.

As regards this clonotype: The conserved phenylalanine or tryptophan normally closing the CDR3 is absent here, so this likely arose from a read error. Because the CDR3's place on the DNA is in doubt, the DNA is left out and the CDR3 is given as listed by TCRdb. The chain uses TRBV7-2 and TRBJ1-1. Germline-derived CDR1 and CDR2 are SGHTA and FQGNSA. The CDR3 has 11 residues if both end residues are counted. CDR3 residues: CASSLGAEALL.

This clonotype was found a few times. The chain recombines TRBV5-5 with TRBJ2-3; tentatively, D is TRBD1 or TRBD2 (5 bases each). This CDR3 is 15 amino acids long. Per germline, CDR1 SGHKS and CDR2 YYEKEE (reference sequence). Trimming took off 0 bases at V and 2 bases at J, with 10 bases between the two ends. In nucleotides, the CDR3 is TGTGCCAGCAGCTTGGAGAGGGGCTTCACAGATACGCAGTATTTT. Its protein product is CASSLERGFTDTQYF.

Turning to this clonotype: Relative to the germline gene, one junction end is altered; a read error may explain this. The gene calls are TRBV9 and TRBJ2-3; 10 nucleotides agree with TRBD2. This CDR3 is 14 amino acids long. The germline gives CDR1 SGDLS, CDR2 YYNGEE. In DNA form, the CDR3 reads TGTGCCAGCACCCAACTAGCGGGGCCGAACAATGAGCATTTT. This codes for CASTQLAGPNNEHF.

V usage is TRBV29-1 and J usage is TRBJ2-1; no clear D. Germline V gene sequence: CDR1 SQVTM, CDR2 ANQGSEA. The CDR3 sequence is 13 residues long. V lost 5 bases and J 6 bases, leaving 14 bases between the germline ends. The CDR3 DNA is TGCAGCGTTACGGCAGCGAGCCTCAATGAGCAGTTCTTC. This codes for CSVTAASLNEQFF.

Written as DNA, the CDR3 is TGTGCCACCTCGGGGGCGAGCTCCTACAATGAGCAGTTCTTC. It codes for CATSGASSYNEQFF. The chain is built from TRBV2 and TRBJ2-1, with D perhaps matching TRBD1 or TRBD2 (6 bases each). In germline, CDR1 is SNHLY, CDR2 FYNNEI. The ends were cut back, 10 bases at V and 0 bases at J, with 13 bases in the middle. The CDR3 has 14 amino acids.

The rearrangement joins TRBV7-2 to TRBJ2-1; 9 bases match TRBD1. The CDR3 is 16 amino acids. Germline values: CDR1 SGHTA, CDR2 FQGNSA. The ends lost 4 bases at V and 10 bases at J; junction bases unmatched: 14. The CDR3 spells CASSWGQGSNYGEQFF. CDR3 DNA: TGTGCCAGCAGCTGGGGACAGGGCTCAAACTACGGCGAGCAGTTCTTC.

The chain couples TRBV7-3 to TRBJ2-3; D may correspond to TRBD1 or TRBD2 (6 bases each). The CDR3 runs 14 residues. V was clipped by 6 bases and J by 11 bases, with 21 bases between them. Germline CDR1 reads SGHTA; CDR2 reads FQGTGA. DNA of the CDR3: TGTGCCAGCAGGGTCGGGGGCACACACGCTCAGCAGTATTTT. This gives the protein CASRVGGTHAQQYF.

The rearrangement uses TRBV2 and TRBJ1-1, with a tentative D call TRBD1 (5 bases). In germline, CDR1 is SNHLY, CDR2 FYNNEI. CDR3 size: 14 residues. V gave up 5 bases and J gave up 5 bases, with 15 bases separating them. CDR3: CASSFGLTETEAFF. CDR3 nucleotides: TGTGCCAGCAGTTTCGGACTGACAGAGACTGAAGCTTTCTTT. The full variable domain, with the rest looked up from reference TRBV2 and TRBJ1-1, is EPEVTQTPSHQVTQMGQEVILRCVPISNHLYFYWYRQILGQKVEFLVSFYNNEISEKSEIFDDQFSVERPDGSNFTLKIRSTKLEDSAMYFCASSFGLTETEAFFGQGTRLTVV.

The genes are TRBV2 and TRBJ1-6; the D is unclear. Germline values: CDR1 SNHLY, CDR2 FYNNEI. The CDR3 runs to 14 residues. Trimming took off 6 bases at V and 9 bases at J, with 15 bases between the two ends. CDR3 region: CASRAESDPSPLHF. The CDR3 DNA reads as TGTGCCAGCAGAGCTGAATCGGACCCTTCACCCCTCCACTTT.

A word on this clonotype: Relative to the germline gene, one junction end is altered; a read error may explain this. The V gene is TRBV15, the J gene TRBJ2-2; TRBD2 is a possible D gene (7 bases). The CDR3 length is 14 residues. Germline V lookup: CDR1 LNHNV, CDR2 YYDKDF (reference sequence). CDR3 nucleotide sequence: TGTGCCAGCAGCAGAAGGGGGGAGGGCGGGGCGCTGTTTTTT. Encoded protein: CASSRRGEGGALFF.

The chain uses TRBV7-3 and TRBJ1-6; D may be TRBD1 (6 bases). Trimming left V 4 bases short and J 14 bases short, with 18 bases between. The germline gives CDR1 SGHTA, CDR2 FQGTGA. The CDR3 is 14 amino acids. As DNA, the CDR3 is TGTGCCAGCAGCTCAGCCAGGGGACTCGATACCCTCCACTTT. Residues: CASSSARGLDTLHF.

This chain joins TRBV2 and TRBJ2-3; 9 nucleotides agree with TRBD1. The J call may be incorrect, as the DNA end agrees better with TRBJ2-7. The CDR3 contains 13 residues. Germline V CDR1 and CDR2: SNHLY, FYNNEI. As DNA, the CDR3 is TGTGCCAGCAGGGAACAGGGGACAGGGGAGCAGTACGTC. It encodes CASREQGTGEQYV.

V and J are TRBV15 and TRBJ1-3; possibly TRBD1 for D (6 bases). Looked up from germline, CDR1 is LNHNV and CDR2 is YYDKDF (reference sequence). V was cut by 0 bases and J by 0 bases, with 18 bases left in between. The CDR3 is 19 amino acids. The DNA of the CDR3 is TGTGCCACCAGCAGAGATTGGGGGGCAGGCGGAAACTCTGGAAACACCATATATTTT. Residues: CATSRDWGAGGNSGNTIYF. Variable domain in full (rest from reference TRBV15 and TRBJ1-3): DAMVIQNPRYQVTQFGKPVTLSCSQTLNHNVMYWYQQKSSQAPKLLFHYYDKDFNNEADTPDNFQSRRPNTSFCFLDIRSPGLGDTAMYLCATSRDWGAGGNSGNTIYFGEGSWLTVV.

The CDR3 DNA is TGTGCCAGCAGCTTTACTATCGCAATGAACACTGAAGCTTTCTTT. Residues: CASSFTIAMNTEAFF. The chain uses TRBV11-1 and TRBJ1-1, with unresolved D. Per germline, CDR1 SGHAT and CDR2 FQDESV (reference sequence). Trimming stripped 3 bases from V and 0 bases from J, with 11 bases between. The CDR3 has 15 amino acids.

The sample holds one count of this clonotype. One end of the junction varies from germline; a read error may be responsible. J is TRBJ2-1 and V is TRBV4-3; D possibly corresponds to TRBD1 (6 bases). This CDR3 has 13 residues. Germline assignment: CDR1 LGHNA and CDR2 YSLEER. This CDR3 is CASSSGVAGGQSF. Written as DNA, the CDR3 is TGCGCCAGCAGCTCCGGGGTTGCGGGTGGACAGTCCTTC.

Concerning this clonotype: Relative to the germline gene, one junction end is altered; a read error may explain this. J is TRBJ2-5 and V is TRBV7-9; D uncertain. Germline CDR1 SEHNR, CDR2 FQNEAQ (reference sequence). This CDR3 region has 14 residues. For the CDR3, the DNA is TGTGCCACCAGCTTTGGCAGCAGCGAAGAGACCCAGTACTTC. This translates into CATSFGSSEETQYF.

Of note for this clonotype: The conserved final phenylalanine or tryptophan is absent from the CDR3, which likely points to a read error. No DNA is shown, since the ends of the CDR3 on it are uncertain; the CDR3 is the one TCRdb lists. This chain uses TRBV7-8 with TRBJ2-5; TRBD1 is taken as the D call from the table, unchecked against the DNA. With termini counted, the CDR3 has 13 amino acids. Per the germline V gene, CDR1 is SGHVS and CDR2 is FQNEAQ. CDR3 loop: CASSAGPHGTETQ.

Concerning this clonotype itself: One end of the junction does not line up with germline, which may come from a read error. The genes are TRBV7-2 and TRBJ2-3, with D hard to call. The CDR3 extends over 14 amino acids. Germline values: CDR1 SGHTA, CDR2 FQGNSA. CDR3 DNA sequence: TGTGCCAGCAGCTTAGCGCCAGGTCGCGATACGCAGTCTTTT. It is translated as CASSLAPGRDTQSF.